Presented here are 21 T cell receptor beta chains from one specimen sequenced in a study of T-cell reconstitution after alpha-beta-depleted transplantation in children. As it was prepared, the TCRbeta library received unique molecular identifiers. TCRdb re-called the PCR reads through MiXCR, storing one row per CDR3 protein. The sample has about 260,000 distinct CDR3 sequences, 11% seen once. The sample was peripheral blood, taken 180 days after TCRalphabeta/CD19-depleted stem cell transplant. These receptors were taken from a male patient between 2 and 15 years old who had a stem cell transplant for chronic granulomatous disease, so the T cells may come from the graft donor.

Ten or more counts support this clonotype. This chain uses TRBV20-1 with TRBJ2-1; 9 nucleotides align to TRBD2. This CDR3 is built from 17 residues. CDR1 is DFQATT and CDR2 is SNEGSKA in the germline V gene (reference sequence). The V segment lost 1 base and the J segment 2 bases; nucleotides outside the gene matches: 9. The CDR3 sequence: CSARAAGGLGPYNEQFF. CDR3 sequence (DNA): TGCAGTGCTAGAGCCGCGGGGGGGCTCGGCCCCTACAATGAGCAGTTCTTC.

The chain joins TRBV19 to TRBJ2-7; 7 positions match TRBD1. Trimming took 3 bases from V and 4 from J; bases not matched to a gene: 9. The CDR3 contains 15 residues. CDR1 and CDR2 from the germline V gene are LNHDA and SQIVND (reference sequence). CDR3 sequence reads: CASSMSPDRLYEQYF. Here the CDR3 DNA reads TGTGCCAGTAGTATGAGCCCGGACAGGCTGTACGAGCAGTACTTC.

V and J are TRBV12-3 or TRBV12-4 and TRBJ2-1; TRBD2 agrees at 8 bases. The CDR3 contains 14 residues. V trimming: 9 bases; J trimming: 4 bases; junction bases outside the gene matches: 8. CDR3 coding DNA: TGTGCCAGTTCCCCTAGCGGGTATTACAATGAGCAGTTCTTC. Its translation: CASSPSGYYNEQFF.

This clonotype has a count of ten or more. The chain couples TRBV30 to TRBJ2-5; D uncertain. The germline gives CDR1 GTSNPN, CDR2 SVGIG (reference sequence). The V end was cut by 5 bases, the J end by 5 bases, with 15 bases between. The CDR3 runs to 13 residues. The CDR3 reads CAWCSTPSETQYF. The CDR3 bases are TGTGCCTGGTGTTCCACCCCATCGGAGACCCAGTACTTC.

The V gene is TRBV12-3 or TRBV12-4, the J gene TRBJ2-2, with TRBD2 identical over 16 bases. This CDR3 is 18 amino acids long. Trimming cost V 6 bases and J 7 bases; bases outside gene matches: 11. The CDR3, as DNA: TGTGCCAGCAGGCCGGGACTAGCGGGGGGGCTCAGAATCGGGGAGCTGTTTTTT. Translation gives CASRPGLAGGLRIGELFF.

This clonotype has ten or more counts. The chain combines TRBV4-2 with TRBJ2-7; the match to TRBD2 covers 9 bases. Per the germline V gene, CDR1 is LGHNA and CDR2 is YNFKEQ. There are 16 residues in the CDR3. V trimming: 1 base; J trimming: 6 bases; junction bases outside the gene matches: 10. CDR3 coding DNA: TGTGCCAGCAGCCAAGGGGCAGCGGGACTAGCAGGCGAGCAGTACTTC. Translating it yields CASSQGAAGLAGEQYF.

This clonotype was seen ten or more times. The chain links TRBV18 to TRBJ2-5, with 8 bases fitting TRBD2. Trimming cost V 5 bases and J 4 bases; bases outside gene matches: 12. CDR1 and CDR2 from the germline V gene are KGHSH and LQKENI. CDR3 length: 16 amino acids. The CDR3: CASSSDGRVSPETQYF. The CDR3 DNA sequence: TGTGCCAGCTCATCCGACGGGAGGGTTTCGCCAGAGACCCAGTACTTC.

This clonotype was picked up many times. Mismatch with germline at one junction end may stem from a read error. The J gene is TRBJ2-5, the V gene TRBV7-7; D might be TRBD2 (6 bases). CDR3 length equals 15 residues. Germline V gene lookup returns CDR1 SSHAT and CDR2 FNYEAQ (reference sequence). In DNA, the CDR3 is TGTGCTAGCAGCCCAGAGGTCAGCGGGCAAGAGACCCAGTACTTC. Protein: CASSPEVSGQETQYF. Looking up the rest from reference TRBV7-7 and TRBJ2-5 gives the full variable domain: GAGVSQSPRYKVTKRGQDVTLRCDPISSHATLYWYQQALGQGPEFLTYFNYEAQPDKSGLPSDRFSAERPEGSISTLTIQRTEQRDSAMYRCASSPEVSGQETQYFGPGTRLLVL.

This clonotype was seen ten or more times. The CDR3 sequence is CASSLGGTQPQHF. The DNA for the CDR3 is TGTGCCAGTAGCCTTGGTGGAACGCAGCCCCAGCATTTT. V gene TRBV19 combines with J gene TRBJ1-5; D remains ambiguous. Germline lookup yields CDR1 LNHDA and CDR2 SQIVND (reference sequence). The CDR3 spans 13 residues. V lost 6 bases, J lost 7 bases, and 13 bases lay in between.

Note on this clonotype: One base away lies a much larger clone, so this may be a sequencing read error. This rearrangement joins TRBV7-9 to TRBJ2-3; D unresolved. Germline-derived CDR1 and CDR2 are SEHNR and FQNEAQ (reference sequence). The CDR3 spans 15 residues. Trimming stripped 4 bases from V and 2 bases from J, with 13 bases between. The CDR3 DNA reads TGTGCCAGCAGCTCAATCGGCAGGTTCACAGATACGCAGTATTTT. Amino acids: CASSSIGRFTDTQYF.

This clonotype occurred many times. The CDR3 DNA reads as TGTGCCAGCAGCCGGAAGAAAGAGACCCAGTACTTC. Its translation: CASSRKKETQYF. This chain uses TRBV7-7 with TRBJ2-5, with no clear D. V dropped 5 bases and J dropped 3 bases, with 7 bases sitting between them. The CDR3 consists of 12 residues. Germline V gene sequence: CDR1 SSHAT, CDR2 FNYEAQ (reference sequence).

The genes are TRBV6-1 and TRBJ1-5; 9 nucleotides align to TRBD1. CDR3 size: 13 residues. The V segment lost 5 bases and the J segment 9 bases; nucleotides outside the gene matches: 5. Germline lookup yields CDR1 MNHNS and CDR2 SASEGT. In DNA, the CDR3 is TGTGCCAGCAGTAGGGACAGGGTCGGGCCCCAGCATTTT. This encodes CASSRDRVGPQHF.

The chain links TRBV9 to TRBJ1-1, with D perhaps matching TRBD1 (5 bases). Per germline, CDR1 SGDLS and CDR2 YYNGEE. This CDR3 is 14 amino acids long. V shed 0 bases and J shed 6 bases, with 12 bases lying between them. The CDR3 DNA is TGTGCCAGCAGCGTAGGTCCGGGGGGGGCTGAAGCTTTCTTT. This translates into CASSVGPGGAEAFF.

This clonotype was counted ten times or more. The CDR3 protein is CSVSRLAGAVNEQFF. The CDR3 coding sequence is TGCAGCGTTTCCAGACTAGCGGGGGCCGTCAATGAGCAGTTCTTC. V is TRBV29-1 and J is TRBJ2-1, with TRBD2 matching over 12 bases. CDR3 length equals 15 residues. V was clipped by 5 bases and J by 6 bases; unmatched bases: 8. Germline values: CDR1 SQVTM, CDR2 ANQGSEA.

This chain uses TRBV18 with TRBJ2-5; possibly TRBD1 for D (7 bases). The CDR3 has 14 amino acids. Between the trimmed V and J ends, which lost 2 bases and 4 bases, there was a span of 11 bases. Germline lookup yields CDR1 KGHSH and CDR2 LQKENI. This CDR3 is CASSPAGQRETQYF. The CDR3 bases are TGTGCCAGCTCACCAGCGGGACAGCGAGAGACCCAGTACTTC.

This clonotype was picked up many times. CDR3 sequence reads: CSAVQGAAKNIQYF. The CDR3 DNA reads as TGCAGTGCTGTACAGGGGGCCGCCAAAAACATTCAGTACTTC. The chain is built from TRBV20-1 and TRBJ2-4, with 9 bases matching TRBD1. The CDR3 is made up of 14 amino acids. The germline CDR1 and CDR2 sequences are DFQATT and SNEGSKA (reference sequence). After removal of 5 bases from V and 1 base from J, the junction contained 3 bases not matched to a gene.

This clonotype was counted ten times or more. The chain joins TRBV6-1 to TRBJ2-3; D tentatively fits TRBD1 or TRBD2 (6 bases each). Trimming shortened V by 2 bases and J by 7 bases, and 13 bases separated the two germline ends. The CDR3 is 14 amino acids. CDR1 MNHNS and CDR2 SASEGT come from the germline V gene. The CDR3 here is CASSESGARNTQYF. The CDR3 nucleotides read TGTGCCAGCAGTGAATCGGGGGCGAGGAATACGCAGTATTTT.

This clonotype was seen many times. The chain couples TRBV20-1 to TRBJ2-7, with TRBD2 identical over 9 bases. V lost 5 bases to trimming and J lost 6 bases; unmatched junction nucleotides: 8. Germline-derived CDR1 and CDR2 are DFQATT and SNEGSKA (reference sequence). The CDR3 contains 13 residues. The CDR3 DNA sequence: TGCAGTGCTGAGAGTAGCGGGGGTTCCGAGCAGTACTTC. It yields the protein CSAESSGGSEQYF.

This clonotype was counted at least ten times. The genes are TRBV28 and TRBJ1-5; D remains unclear. The CDR3 is made up of 17 amino acids. Germline V gives CDR1 MDHEN, CDR2 SYDVKM. V lost 5 bases to trimming and J lost 6 bases, with 23 bases between them. CDR3 sequence reads: CASSPFKGQSAGQPQHF. The CDR3 region has the DNA TGTGCCAGCAGTCCATTCAAAGGGCAGTCCGCAGGTCAGCCCCAGCATTTT.

Points on this clonotype: A much larger clone is a single base away; this may be a read error. V is TRBV20-1 and J is TRBJ2-5; unclear D gene. CDR1 is DFQATT, CDR2 SNEGSKA, per germline (reference sequence). This CDR3 region has 11 residues. Trimming pared 7 bases from V and 8 bases from J, leaving 14 bases between. The CDR3 sequence: CSGYSRDTQYF. As DNA, the CDR3 is TGCAGTGGTTATAGCCGCGACACCCAGTACTTC.

In this sample, this clonotype turned up many times. The CDR3 region has the DNA TGTGCCAGCATGGCGGGGGGTTGGACCTACAATGAGCAGTTCTTC. The encoded protein is CASMAGGWTYNEQFF. The V and J genes are TRBV6-2 or TRBV6-3 and TRBJ2-1; TRBD2 matches at 8 bases. Trimming at V came to 7 bases and at J to 2 bases, leaving 7 bases not matched to a gene. CDR3 length equals 15 residues. CDR1 is MNHEY and CDR2 is SVGEGT in the germline V gene.